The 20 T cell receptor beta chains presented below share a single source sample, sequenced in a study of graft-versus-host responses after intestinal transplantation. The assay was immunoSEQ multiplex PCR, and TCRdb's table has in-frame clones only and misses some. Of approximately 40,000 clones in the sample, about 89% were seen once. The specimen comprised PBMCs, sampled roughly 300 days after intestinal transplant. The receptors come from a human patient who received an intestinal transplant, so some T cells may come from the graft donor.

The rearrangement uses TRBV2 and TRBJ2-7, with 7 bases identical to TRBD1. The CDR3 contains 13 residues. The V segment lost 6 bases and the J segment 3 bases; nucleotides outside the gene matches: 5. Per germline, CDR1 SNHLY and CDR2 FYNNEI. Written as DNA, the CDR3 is TGTGCCAGCAGGGAGACAGGGAACTACGAGCAGTACTTC. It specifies CASRETGNYEQYF. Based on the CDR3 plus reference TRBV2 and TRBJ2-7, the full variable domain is EPEVTQTPSHQVTQMGQEVILRCVPISNHLYFYWYRQILGQKVEFLVSFYNNEISEKSEIFDDQFSVERPDGSNFTLKIRSTKLEDSAMYFCASRETGNYEQYFGPGTRLTVT.

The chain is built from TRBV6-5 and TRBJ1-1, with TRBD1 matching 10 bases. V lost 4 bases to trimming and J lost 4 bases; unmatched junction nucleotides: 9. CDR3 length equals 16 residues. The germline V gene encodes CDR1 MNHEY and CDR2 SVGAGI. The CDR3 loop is CASSSPPDRGSTEAFF. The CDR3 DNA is TGTGCCAGCAGTTCTCCCCCGGACAGGGGGAGCACTGAAGCTTTCTTT.

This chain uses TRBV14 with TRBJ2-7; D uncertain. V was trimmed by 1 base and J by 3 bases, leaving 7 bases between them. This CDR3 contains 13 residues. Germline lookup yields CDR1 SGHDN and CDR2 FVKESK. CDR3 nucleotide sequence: TGTGCCAGCAGCCAAGTGCCCCACTACGAGCAGTACTTC. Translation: CASSQVPHYEQYF.

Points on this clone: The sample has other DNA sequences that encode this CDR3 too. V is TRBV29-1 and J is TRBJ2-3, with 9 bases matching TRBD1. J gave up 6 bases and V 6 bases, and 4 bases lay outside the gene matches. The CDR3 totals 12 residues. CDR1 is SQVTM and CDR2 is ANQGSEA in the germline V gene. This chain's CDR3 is CSVGQGGDTQYF. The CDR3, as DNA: TGCAGCGTGGGACAGGGTGGGGATACGCAGTATTTT.

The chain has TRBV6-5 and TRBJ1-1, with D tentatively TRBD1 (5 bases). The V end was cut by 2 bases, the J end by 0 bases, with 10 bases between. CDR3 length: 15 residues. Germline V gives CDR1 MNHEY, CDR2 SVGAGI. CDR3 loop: CASSYGGVMNTEAFF. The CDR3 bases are TGTGCCAGCAGTTACGGGGGGGTGATGAACACTGAAGCTTTCTTT.

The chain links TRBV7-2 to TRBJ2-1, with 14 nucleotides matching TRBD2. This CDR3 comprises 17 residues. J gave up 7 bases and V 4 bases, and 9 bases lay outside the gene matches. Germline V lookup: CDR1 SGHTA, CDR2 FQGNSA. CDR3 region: CASSSQPGTSGGNEQFF. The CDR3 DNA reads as TGTGCCAGCAGCTCCCAACCCGGGACTAGCGGGGGAAATGAGCAGTTCTTC.

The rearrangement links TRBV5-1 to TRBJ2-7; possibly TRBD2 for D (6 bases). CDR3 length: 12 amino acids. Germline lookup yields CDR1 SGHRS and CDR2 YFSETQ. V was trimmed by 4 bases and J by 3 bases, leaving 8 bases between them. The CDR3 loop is CASSGGGYEQYF. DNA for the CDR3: TGCGCCAGCAGCGGGGGAGGCTACGAGCAGTACTTC. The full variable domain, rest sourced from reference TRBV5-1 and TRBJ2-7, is KAGVTQTPRYLIKTRGQQVTLSCSPISGHRSVSWYQQTPGQGLQFLFEYFSETQRNKGNFPGRFSGRQFSNSRSEMNVSTLELGDSALYLCASSGGGYEQYFGPGTRLTVT.

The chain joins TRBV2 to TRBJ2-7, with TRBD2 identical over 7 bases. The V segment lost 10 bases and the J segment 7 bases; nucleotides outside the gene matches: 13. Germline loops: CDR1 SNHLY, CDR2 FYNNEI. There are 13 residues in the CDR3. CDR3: CATELAGVGEQYF. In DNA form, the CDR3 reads TGTGCCACAGAACTTGCGGGAGTAGGAGAGCAGTACTTC. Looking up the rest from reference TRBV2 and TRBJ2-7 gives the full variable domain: EPEVTQTPSHQVTQMGQEVILRCVPISNHLYFYWYRQILGQKVEFLVSFYNNEISEKSEIFDDQFSVERPDGSNFTLKIRSTKLEDSAMYFCATELAGVGEQYFGPGTRLTVT.

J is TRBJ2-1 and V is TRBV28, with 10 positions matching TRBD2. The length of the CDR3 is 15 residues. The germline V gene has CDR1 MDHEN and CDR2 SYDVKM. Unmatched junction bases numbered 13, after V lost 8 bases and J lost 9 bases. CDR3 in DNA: TGTGCCAGCCACCCTAGCGGGAGTGGTATTAGTGAGCAGTTCTTC. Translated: CASHPSGSGISEQFF. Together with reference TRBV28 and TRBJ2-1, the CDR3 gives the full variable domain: DVKVTQSSRYLVKRTGEKVFLECVQDMDHENMFWYRQDPGLGLRLIYFSYDVKMKEKGDIPEGYSVSREKKERFSLILESASTNQTSMYLCASHPSGSGISEQFFGPGTRLTVL.

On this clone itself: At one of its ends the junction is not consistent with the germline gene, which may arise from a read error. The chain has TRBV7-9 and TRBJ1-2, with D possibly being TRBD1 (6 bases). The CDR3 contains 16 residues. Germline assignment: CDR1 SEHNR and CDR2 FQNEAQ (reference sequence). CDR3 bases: TGTGCCAGCAGCTTAAGCTCACCAGGGGCTAACTATGGCTGCACCTTC. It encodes CASSLSSPGANYGCTF.

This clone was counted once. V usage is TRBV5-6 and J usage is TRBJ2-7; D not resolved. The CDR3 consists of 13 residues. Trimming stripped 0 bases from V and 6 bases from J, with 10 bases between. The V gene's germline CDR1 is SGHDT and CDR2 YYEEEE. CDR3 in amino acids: CASSLGGYSEQYF. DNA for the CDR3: TGTGCCAGCAGCTTGGGAGGCTATTCCGAGCAGTACTTC.

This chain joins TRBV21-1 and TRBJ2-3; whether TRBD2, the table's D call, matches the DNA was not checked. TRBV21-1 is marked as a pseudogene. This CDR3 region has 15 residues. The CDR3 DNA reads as TGTGCCAGCAGCAAGACTAGGCCTCCCCCGGGTACGCAGTATTTT. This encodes CASSKTRPPPGTQYF.

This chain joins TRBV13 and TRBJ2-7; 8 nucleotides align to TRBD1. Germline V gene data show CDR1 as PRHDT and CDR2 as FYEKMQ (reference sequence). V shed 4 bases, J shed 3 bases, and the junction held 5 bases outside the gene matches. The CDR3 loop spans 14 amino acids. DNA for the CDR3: TGTGCCAGCAGCTATGGACAGGGATACTACGAGCAGTACTTC. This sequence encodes CASSYGQGYYEQYF.

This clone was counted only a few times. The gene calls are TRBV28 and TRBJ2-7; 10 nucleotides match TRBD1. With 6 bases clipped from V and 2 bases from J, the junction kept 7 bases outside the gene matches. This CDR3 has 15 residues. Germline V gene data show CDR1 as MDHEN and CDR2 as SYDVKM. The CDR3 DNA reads TGTGCCAGCAGCATAGGGGACAGGGGCCCCTACGAGCAGTACTTC. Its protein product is CASSIGDRGPYEQYF.

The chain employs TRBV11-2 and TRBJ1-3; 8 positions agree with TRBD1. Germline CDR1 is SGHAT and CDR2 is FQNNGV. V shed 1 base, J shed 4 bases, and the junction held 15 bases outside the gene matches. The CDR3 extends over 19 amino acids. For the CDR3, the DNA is TGTGCCAGCAGCTTAGGTGGAACGTGGGCAGGGGGCCTCGGAAACACCATATATTTT. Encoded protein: CASSLGGTWAGGLGNTIYF.

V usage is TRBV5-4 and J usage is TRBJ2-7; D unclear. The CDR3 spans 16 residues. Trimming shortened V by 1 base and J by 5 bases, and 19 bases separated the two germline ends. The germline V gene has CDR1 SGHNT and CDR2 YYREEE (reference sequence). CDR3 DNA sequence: TGTGCCAGCAGCTTGAACCCAGGACCGGGTCGGGACGAGCAGTACTTC. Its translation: CASSLNPGPGRDEQYF.

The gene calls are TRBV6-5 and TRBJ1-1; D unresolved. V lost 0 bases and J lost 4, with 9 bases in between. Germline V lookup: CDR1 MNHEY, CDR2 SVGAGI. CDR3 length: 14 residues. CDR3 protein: CASSYSRVPTEAFF. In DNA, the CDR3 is TGTGCCAGCAGTTACTCGCGAGTCCCCACTGAAGCTTTCTTT.

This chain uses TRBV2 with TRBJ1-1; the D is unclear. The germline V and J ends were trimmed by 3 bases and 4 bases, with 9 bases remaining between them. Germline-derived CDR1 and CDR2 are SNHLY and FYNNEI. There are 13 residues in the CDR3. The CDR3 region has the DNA TGTGCCAGCAGTGAGGACGGGATCACTGAAGCTTTCTTT. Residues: CASSEDGITEAFF.

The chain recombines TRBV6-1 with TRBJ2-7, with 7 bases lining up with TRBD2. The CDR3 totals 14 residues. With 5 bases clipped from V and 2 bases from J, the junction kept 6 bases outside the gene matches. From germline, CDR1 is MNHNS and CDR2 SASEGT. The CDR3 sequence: CASSSGGPPYEQYF. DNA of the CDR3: TGTGCCAGCAGTTCGGGGGGACCCCCCTACGAGCAGTACTTC.

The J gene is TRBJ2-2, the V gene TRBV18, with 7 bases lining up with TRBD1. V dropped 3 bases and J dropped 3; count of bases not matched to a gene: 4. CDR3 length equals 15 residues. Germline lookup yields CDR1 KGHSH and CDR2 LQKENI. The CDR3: CASSPPGQYTGELFF. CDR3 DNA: TGTGCCAGCTCACCCCCGGGACAGTACACCGGGGAGCTGTTTTTT.